These 10 T cell receptor beta chains were all obtained from the same sample, sequenced in a study of blood T cell repertoires in COVID-19. Profiled with immunoSEQ multiplex PCR; TCRdb holds only in-frame clones, not every one. The repertoire holds about 170,000 clones, with 89% as singletons. Sample: PBMCs or T cells enriched from blood (not recorded which). All receptors derive from a woman aged 18-29 years who had recovered from COVID-19.

The chain is built from TRBV25-1 and TRBJ2-5, with TRBD1 matching 9 bases. CDR3 length: 16 residues. The V and J ends lost 4 bases and 7 bases, in that order; junction bases with no gene match: 13. Germline V gene lookup returns CDR1 MGHDK and CDR2 SYGVNS. The CDR3 loop is CASSARPGQGVGTQYF. The CDR3 nucleotides are TGTGCCAGCAGTGCTCGACCGGGACAGGGAGTCGGGACCCAGTACTTC.

V and J are TRBV19 and TRBJ2-1, with 11 positions matching TRBD2. V shed 4 bases and J 4 bases; nucleotides not matched to a gene: 12. The germline V gene has CDR1 LNHDA and CDR2 SQIVND (reference sequence). The CDR3 is 18 residues long. CDR3 protein: CASSKTTSGAGLYNEQFF. In DNA, the CDR3 is TGTGCCAGTAGTAAAACGACTAGCGGGGCCGGACTTTACAATGAGCAGTTCTTC.

A remark on this clone: Additional DNA sequences in this sample encode the identical CDR3. V is TRBV28 and J is TRBJ1-5; 8 nucleotides agree with TRBD1. The CDR3 sequence is 15 residues long. V gave up 4 bases and J gave up 0 bases; unmatched junction bases: 2. Germline V CDR1 and CDR2: MDHEN, SYDVKM. CDR3 coding DNA: TGTGCCAGCAGTTCCCAGGGGGCTAGCAATCAGCCCCAGCATTTT. Translation: CASSSQGASNQPQHF.

This clone showed up just a few times. This chain's CDR3 is CAWSVTVKNTIYF. The CDR3 DNA is TGTGCCTGGAGTGTAACAGTAAAGAACACCATATATTTT. The V and J genes are TRBV30 and TRBJ1-3, with D unresolved. V lost 0 bases and J lost 7, with 10 bases in between. From germline, CDR1 is GTSNPN and CDR2 SVGIG (reference sequence). This CDR3 is 13 amino acids long.

J is TRBJ2-7 and V is TRBV29-1, with a tentative D call TRBD2 (6 bases). Germline CDR1 is SQVTM and CDR2 is ANQGSEA. The CDR3 length is 12 residues. The V and J ends lost 1 base and 2 bases respectively, with 6 bases between them. CDR3: CSVEGGAYEQYF. The CDR3 nucleotides read TGCAGCGTTGAAGGGGGGGCCTACGAGCAGTACTTC.

A single count supports this clone. CDR3 nucleotide sequence: TGTGCCAGCATCCGGGACTCCACAGATACGCAGTATTTT. Translation: CASIRDSTDTQYF. The chain employs TRBV2 and TRBJ2-3, with D perhaps matching TRBD2 (6 bases). The CDR3 spans 13 residues. V dropped 7 bases and J dropped 2 bases, with 10 bases sitting between them. In germline, CDR1 is SNHLY, CDR2 FYNNEI.

The V call is TRBV7-2, the J call TRBJ2-7; D remains unclear. Germline CDR1 and CDR2: SGHTA and FQGNSA. Trimming stripped 2 bases from V and 4 bases from J, with 15 bases between. The CDR3 sequence is 15 residues long. The CDR3, as DNA: TGTGCCAGCAGCTTATCCAGCGAAACGACGTACGAGCAGTACTTC. It encodes CASSLSSETTYEQYF. Complete variable domain (other parts from reference TRBV7-2 and TRBJ2-7): GAGVSQSPSNKVTEKGKDVELRCDPISGHTALYWYRQSLGQGLEFLIYFQGNSAPDKSGLPSDRFSAERTGGSVSTLTIQRTQQEDSAVYLCASSLSSETTYEQYFGPGTRLTVT.

A word on this clone: In the same sample, other DNA sequences code for this CDR3. The V call is TRBV7-6, the J call TRBJ2-7; TRBD2 matches at 9 bases. Germline V gene data show CDR1 as SGHVS and CDR2 as FNYEAQ. V lost 5 bases to trimming and J lost 2 bases; unmatched junction nucleotides: 7. The CDR3 runs to 15 residues. The CDR3, as DNA: TGTGCCAGCAGCCGTGGGGCGGGGGGGCCCTACGAGCAGTACTTC. It encodes CASSRGAGGPYEQYF. The whole variable domain, filled in from reference TRBV7-6 and TRBJ2-7, reads GAGVSQSPRYKVTKRGQDVALRCDPISGHVSLYWYRQALGQGPEFLTYFNYEAQQDKSGLPNDRFSAERPEGSISTLTIQRTEQRDSAMYRCASSRGAGGPYEQYFGPGTRLTVT.

J is TRBJ2-3 and V is TRBV7-9, with TRBD2 matching over 9 bases. The CDR3 extends over 14 amino acids. The germline CDR1 and CDR2 sequences are SEHNR and FQNEAQ (reference sequence). V dropped 1 base and J dropped 5; count of bases not matched to a gene: 1. CDR3 nucleotide sequence: TGTGCCAGCAGCTTAGGACTAGCGGAAGATACGCAGTATTTT. Translated, it gives CASSLGLAEDTQYF. Drawing the rest from reference TRBV7-9 and TRBJ2-3, the complete variable domain is DTGVSQNPRHKITKRGQNVTFRCDPISEHNRLYWYRQTLGQGPEFLTYFQNEAQLEKSRLLSDRFSAERPKGSFSTLEIQRTEQGDSAMYLCASSLGLAEDTQYFGPGTRLTVL.

The chain uses TRBV5-4 and TRBJ1-1; D is ambiguous. Trimming took off 7 bases at V and 0 bases at J, with 13 bases between the two ends. The CDR3 contains 14 residues. Germline V lookup: CDR1 SGHNT, CDR2 YYREEE (reference sequence). The CDR3 DNA follows: TGTGCCAGCCGACAAATGTTCATGAACACTGAAGCTTTCTTT. Protein: CASRQMFMNTEAFF.